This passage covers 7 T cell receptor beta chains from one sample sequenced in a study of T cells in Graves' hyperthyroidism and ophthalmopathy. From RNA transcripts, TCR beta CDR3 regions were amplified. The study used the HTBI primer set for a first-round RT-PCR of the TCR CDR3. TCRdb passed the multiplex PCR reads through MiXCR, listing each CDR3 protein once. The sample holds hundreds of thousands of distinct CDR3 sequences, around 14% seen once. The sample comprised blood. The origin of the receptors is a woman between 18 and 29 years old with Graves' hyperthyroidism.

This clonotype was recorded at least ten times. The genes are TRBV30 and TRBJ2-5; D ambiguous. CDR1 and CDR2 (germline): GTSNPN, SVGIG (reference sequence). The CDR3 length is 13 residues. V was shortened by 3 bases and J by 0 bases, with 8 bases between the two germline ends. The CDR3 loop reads CAWSLSHQETQYF. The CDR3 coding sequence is TGTGCCTGGAGCCTCAGCCACCAAGAGACCCAGTACTTC. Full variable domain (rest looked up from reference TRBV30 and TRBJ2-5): SQTIHQWPATLVQPVGSPLSLECTVEGTSNPNLYWYRQAAGRGLQLLFYSVGIGQISSEVPQNLSASRPQDRQFILSSKKLLLSDSGFYLCAWSLSHQETQYFGPGTRLLVL.

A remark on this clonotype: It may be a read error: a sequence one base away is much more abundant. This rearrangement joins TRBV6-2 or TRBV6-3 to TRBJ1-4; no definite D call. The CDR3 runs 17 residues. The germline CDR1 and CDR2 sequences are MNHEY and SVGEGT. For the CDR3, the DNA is TGTGCCAGCAGTTACTCCGGGCGCTCAGCAACTAGTGAAAAACTGTTTTTT. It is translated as CASSYSGRSATSEKLFF.

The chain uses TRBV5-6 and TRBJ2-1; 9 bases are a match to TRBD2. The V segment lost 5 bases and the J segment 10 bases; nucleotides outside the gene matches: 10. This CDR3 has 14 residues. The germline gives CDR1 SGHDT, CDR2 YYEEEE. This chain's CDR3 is CASSLAGERKEQFF. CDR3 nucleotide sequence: TGTGCCAGCAGTTTAGCGGGAGAAAGGAAGGAGCAGTTCTTC.

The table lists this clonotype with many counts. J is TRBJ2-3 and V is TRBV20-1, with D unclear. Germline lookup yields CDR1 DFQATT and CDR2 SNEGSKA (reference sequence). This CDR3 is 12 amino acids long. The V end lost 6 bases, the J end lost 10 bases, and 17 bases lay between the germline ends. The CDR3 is CSATENWGPQYF. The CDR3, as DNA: TGCAGTGCCACAGAAAACTGGGGTCCGCAGTATTTT.

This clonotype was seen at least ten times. DNA of the CDR3: TGTGCCAGCAGGCCATGGGGGAGGACCGGGGAGCTGTTTTTT. This sequence encodes CASRPWGRTGELFF. The chain employs TRBV2 and TRBJ2-2, with D possibly TRBD2 on 6 matching bases. This CDR3 has 14 residues. V gave up 6 bases and J gave up 5 bases, with 13 bases separating them. Germline V gives CDR1 SNHLY, CDR2 FYNNEI. Supplemented by reference TRBV2 and TRBJ2-2, the full variable domain reads EPEVTQTPSHQVTQMGQEVILRCVPISNHLYFYWYRQILGQKVEFLVSFYNNEISEKSEIFDDQFSVERPDGSNFTLKIRSTKLEDSAMYFCASRPWGRTGELFFGEGSRLTVL.

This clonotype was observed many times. DNA for the CDR3: TGTGCCAGCAGTTGGTTTAGCGGGGGCTACAATGAGCAGTTCTTC. Protein sequence: CASSWFSGGYNEQFF. The chain combines TRBV27 with TRBJ2-1; 9 nucleotides line up with TRBD2. The CDR3 extends over 15 amino acids. CDR1 MNHEY and CDR2 SMNVEV come from the germline V gene (reference sequence). J was trimmed by 3 bases and V by 4 bases; bases with no gene match: 4.

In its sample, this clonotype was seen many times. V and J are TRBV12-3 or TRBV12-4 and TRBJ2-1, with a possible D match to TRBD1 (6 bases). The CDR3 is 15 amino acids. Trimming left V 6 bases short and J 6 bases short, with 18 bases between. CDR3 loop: CASSHGTPEFNEQFF. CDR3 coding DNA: TGTGCCAGCAGCCACGGGACACCGGAATTCAATGAGCAGTTCTTC.